This TCR beta chain was profiled in a study of identifying expanded T cells in peripheral blood. Broader study findings: Variance in clone template counts between approximately 2-week samples significantly increased with total template count across all healthy donors. About 1.2 clones differed between technical replicates, versus around 15 and 19 over time.

Only in-frame clones appear in the TCRdb table, and some are missing; sequencing was by immunoSEQ multiplex PCR. Of tens of thousands of clones in the sample, roughly 84% were seen once. There are 14 residues in the CDR3. Trimming took off 5 bases at V and 3 bases at J, with 13 bases between the two ends. Per germline, CDR1 SEHNR and CDR2 FQNEAQ (reference sequence). This clone was observed a single time. The antigen is not known. Material: blood. The rearrangement links TRBV7-9 to TRBJ1-1, with D maybe TRBD1 (5 bases). The source of this sequence is a person between 18 and 75 years old in good health. The CDR3 loop is CASSLRLGDTEAFF. CDR3 DNA sequence: TGTGCCAGCAGCCTCCGGTTGGGGGACACTGAAGCTTTCTTT.